Listed below are T cell receptor beta chains from one sample, sequenced in a study of T cell repertoires in cytomegalovirus infection. TCRdb itself ran the reads through MiXCR, one entry per CDR3 protein. This sample carries hundreds of thousands of distinct CDR3 sequences, roughly a third of them seen once, and the ten largest clones take more than 2.5%. The sequenced sample consisted of PBMCs. The receptors derive from a human donor in good health (CMV status not recorded). Some clones in this sample may be carry-over from other donors' samples. The CDR3 runs from the conserved cysteine through the conserved F or W. The D gene is left open where the match is weak. Clone sizes are given selectively: once, few, many, or a class where the clone is expanded.

TRBV10-3	-	-	TRBJ2-7	CAISRETYEQYF	TGTGCCATCTCCCGGGAGACCTACGAGCAGTACTTC
TRBV12-3/TRBV12-4	-	many	TRBJ2-2	CASSPRQGLLSGELFF	TGTGCCAGCAGTCCCCGGCAGGGTCTGTTGAGCGGGGAGCTGTTTTTT
TRBV12-3/TRBV12-4	-	-	TRBJ2-7	CASSLRGTHQGYEQYF	TGTGCCAGCAGTTTAAGGGGGACACATCAGGGCTACGAGCAGTACTTC
TRBV19	-	-	TRBJ2-7	CASSIGGAGYEQYF	TGTGCCAGTAGTATAGGGGGAGCGGGCTACGAGCAGTACTTC
TRBV4-1	-	-	TRBJ1-1	CASSQEATGSPHTEAFF	TGCGCCAGCAGCCAAGAGGCAACGGGCAGCCCACACACTGAAGCTTTCTTT
TRBV7-9	-	few	TRBJ1-1	CASSLNRAGTEAFF	TGTGCCAGCAGCTTAAATCGGGCAGGAACTGAAGCTTTCTTT
TRBV6-2/TRBV6-3	-	few	TRBJ2-1	CASSYPTDNEQFF	TGTGCCAGCAGTTACCCTACAGACAATGAGCAGTTCTTC
TRBV7-9	-	few	TRBJ1-2	CASSTSGSGGGYTF	TGTGCCAGCAGTACCAGCGGATCCGGGGGCGGCTACACCTTC
TRBV7-2	-	many	TRBJ2-4	CASSLTLEGLGNIQYF	TGTGCCAGCAGCTTAACCCTCGAGGGGCTCGGGAACATTCAGTACTTC
TRBV7-2	-	-	TRBJ2-7	CASSLGQVGHEQYF	TGTGCCAGCAGCTTAGGGCAGGTAGGCCACGAGCAGTACTTC
TRBV3-1	-	-	TRBJ2-3	CASVGGVLTDTQYF	TGTGCCAGCGTCGGCGGGGTCCTCACAGATACGCAGTATTTT
TRBV20-1	TRBD2	-	TRBJ2-1	CSATALAGTYNEQFF	TGCAGTGCTACGGCACTAGCGGGAACATACAATGAGCAGTTCTTC
TRBV27	-	few	TRBJ1-5	CASSSGVDGDQPQHF	TGTGCCAGCAGTTCAGGGGTTGACGGAGATCAGCCCCAGCATTTT
TRBV28	-	-	TRBJ1-1	CASSLAGTSVNTEAFF	TGTGCCAGCAGTTTAGCCGGGACAAGTGTTAACACTGAAGCTTTCTTT
TRBV7-8	-	many	TRBJ1-1	CASSLSGYAGTEAFF	TGTGCCAGCAGCTTATCAGGGTACGCGGGCACTGAAGCTTTCTTT
TRBV7-3	-	few	TRBJ1-2	CASSLGPPYGYTF	TGTGCCAGCAGCTTAGGGCCTCCCTATGGCTACACCTTC
TRBV6-6	TRBD1	-	TRBJ1-5	CASSPTGGYNQPQHF	TGTGCCAGCAGTCCGACAGGGGGCTACAATCAGCCCCAGCATTTT